This entry lists 17 T cell receptor beta chains sequenced from one sample in a study of cytotoxic CD8 clonotypes in ibrutinib-treated CLL. TCRdb's table, derived via immunoSEQ multiplex PCR, lists solely in-frame clones and lacks some. The data show over 65,000 clones, about 76% seen once. The sequences come from PBMCs, collected after 12 months of ibrutinib treatment. These receptors were collected from a human donor with chronic lymphocytic leukemia.

The chain employs TRBV19 and TRBJ1-1; tentative D call: TRBD1 (6 bases). Trimming shortened V by 5 bases and J by 4 bases, and 14 bases separated the two germline ends. Germline V gene data show CDR1 as LNHDA and CDR2 as SQIVND (reference sequence). The CDR3 totals 14 residues. CDR3 protein: CASSLGGLGTEAFF. The CDR3 region has the DNA TGTGCCAGTAGTCTGGGGGGCTTGGGCACTGAAGCTTTCTTT.

This clone was counted between two and nine times. This chain links TRBV29-1 with TRBJ1-1; D is perhaps TRBD1 (6 bases). Germline lookup yields CDR1 SQVTM and CDR2 ANQGSEA. The CDR3 covers 13 residues. V was pared by 6 bases and J by 2 bases, with 13 bases between. The CDR3 reads CSVARDINTEAFF. For the CDR3, the DNA is TGCAGCGTGGCACGGGACATCAACACTGAAGCTTTCTTT.

The chain employs TRBV15 and TRBJ2-5; D gene ambiguous. The CDR3 covers 14 residues. Germline V CDR1 and CDR2: LNHNV, YYDKDF (reference sequence). Deletions cut 0 bases from V and 1 base from J, with 6 bases between. CDR3 bases: TGTGCCACCAGCAGAGAGCACAGCCAAGAGACCCAGTACTTC. As protein: CATSREHSQETQYF.

The chain couples TRBV18 to TRBJ1-2; 8 nucleotides line up with TRBD1. V was clipped by 3 bases and J by 4 bases; unmatched bases: 4. CDR3 length equals 14 residues. Per germline, CDR1 KGHSH and CDR2 LQKENI. The CDR3 here is CASSPPTGGYGYTF. The CDR3 DNA is TGTGCCAGCTCACCCCCCACAGGGGGCTATGGCTACACCTTC.

The CDR3 coding sequence is TGTGCCAGCAGTTACGGGGCAGGGGAAAGGTACTTC. This gives the protein CASSYGAGERYF. This chain links TRBV6-6 with TRBJ2-5, with D perhaps matching TRBD1 (6 bases). Trimming stripped 2 bases from V and 13 bases from J, with 14 bases between. The CDR3 loop spans 12 amino acids. Germline-derived CDR1 and CDR2 are MNHNY and SVGAGI (reference sequence).

This sequence joins TRBV2 and TRBJ2-7, with 11 bases aligning to TRBD1. CDR1 and CDR2 (germline): SNHLY, FYNNEI. V lost 6 bases, J lost 5 bases, and 6 bases stayed unmatched. The CDR3 has 14 amino acids. The CDR3 reads CASRPGQGVDEQYF. For the CDR3, the DNA is TGTGCCAGCAGGCCGGGACAGGGGGTCGACGAGCAGTACTTC.

CDR3 residues: CASSLVGQETQYF. CDR3 DNA: TGTGCCAGCAGCTTAGTGGGCCAAGAGACCCAGTACTTC. V usage is TRBV7-2 and J usage is TRBJ2-5; D is ambiguous. Germline loops: CDR1 SGHTA, CDR2 FQGNSA. V lost 1 base to trimming and J lost 1 base, with 4 bases between them. CDR3 length: 13 amino acids.

The chain couples TRBV10-3 to TRBJ2-1; TRBD2 matches at 11 bases. This CDR3 region has 15 residues. V gave up 11 bases and J gave up 7 bases; unmatched junction bases: 13. Germline lookup yields CDR1 ENHRY and CDR2 SYGVKD. The CDR3 DNA is TGTGCCGCCAGCGCCGGGACTAGCGGAGGGAATGAGCAGTTCTTC. Amino acid sequence: CAASAGTSGGNEQFF.

V gene TRBV7-9 combines with J gene TRBJ1-4; TRBD1 matches at 10 bases. Germline V gives CDR1 SEHNR, CDR2 FQNEAQ (reference sequence). The CDR3 has 16 residues. Trimming at V came to 5 bases and at J to 2 bases, leaving 5 bases not matched to a gene. DNA for the CDR3: TGTGCCAGCAGCCCGACAGGGGGCAAGACTAATGAAAAACTGTTTTTT. This translates into CASSPTGGKTNEKLFF.

In nucleotides, the CDR3 is TGCGCCAGCAGCTTCGCGGGGGTCGGGAATGAGCAGTTCTTC. Its translation is CASSFAGVGNEQFF. The genes are TRBV5-1 and TRBJ2-1; 7 nucleotides match TRBD2. Germline loops: CDR1 SGHRS, CDR2 YFSETQ. Losses at the gene ends were 2 bases for V and 7 bases for J; bases not matched to a gene: 6. This CDR3 comprises 14 residues.

This chain joins TRBV5-6 and TRBJ2-7; D ambiguous. The germline gives CDR1 SGHDT, CDR2 YYEEEE. The CDR3 is 13 residues long. Trimming cost V 0 bases and J 3 bases, with 7 bases left between them. In DNA form, the CDR3 reads TGTGCCAGCAGCTTGGGGGGTATCTACGAGCAGTACTTC. It specifies CASSLGGIYEQYF.

This sequence joins TRBV7-9 and TRBJ1-4, with D maybe TRBD1 (5 bases). CDR1 and CDR2 (germline): SEHNR, FQNEAQ (reference sequence). V lost 5 bases to trimming and J lost 3 bases, with 13 bases between them. The CDR3 extends over 15 amino acids. CDR3 bases: TGTGCCAGCAGCCCCGGGGGGGGGTCTAATGAAAAACTGTTTTTT. This sequence encodes CASSPGGGSNEKLFF.

V gene TRBV29-1 combines with J gene TRBJ2-3; 9 nucleotides line up with TRBD1. The CDR3 totals 14 residues. With V trimmed by 4 bases and J by 2 bases, 4 bases remained unmatched. Germline CDR1 and CDR2: SQVTM and ANQGSEA. CDR3 protein: CSVGGTGPTDTQYF. The DNA for the CDR3 is TGCAGCGTTGGGGGGACAGGGCCCACAGATACGCAGTATTTT.

This sequence joins TRBV18 and TRBJ2-3; D gene ambiguous. Germline-derived CDR1 and CDR2 are KGHSH and LQKENI. This CDR3 spans 11 amino acids. With 4 bases removed from V and 2 bases from J, the gap between germline ends came to 1 base. CDR3 in DNA: TGTGCCAGCTCACACACAGATACGCAGTATTTT. Translated: CASSHTDTQYF.

This clone was seen once. The gene calls are TRBV28 and TRBJ2-7; weak D call: TRBD2 (8 bases). V lost 5 bases, J lost 0 bases, and 23 bases lay in between. The CDR3 is made up of 18 amino acids. Per germline, CDR1 MDHEN and CDR2 SYDVKM. The CDR3 DNA is TGTGCCAGCAGTCAAAAAAGGGGGCTGGGGACTAGCTCCTACGAGCAGTACTTC. Residues: CASSQKRGLGTSSYEQYF.

The gene calls are TRBV5-5 and TRBJ2-5; D might be TRBD1 or TRBD2, each matching 6 bases. The CDR3 spans 15 residues. Germline CDR1 reads SGHKS; CDR2 reads YYEKEE (reference sequence). The V gene lost 1 base and the J gene lost 5 bases, with 15 bases spanning the gap. CDR3 residues: CASSLWSGAVETQYF. CDR3 sequence (DNA): TGTGCCAGCAGCTTGTGGTCGGGGGCGGTGGAGACCCAGTACTTC.

The chain recombines TRBV5-1 with TRBJ2-1, with a possible D match to TRBD2 (6 bases). V was pared by 4 bases and J by 7 bases, with 15 bases between. Per the germline V gene, CDR1 is SGHRS and CDR2 is YFSETQ. There are 14 residues in the CDR3. The chain's CDR3 is CASSPGGEVNEQFF. CDR3 coding DNA: TGCGCCAGCAGCCCCGGAGGGGAGGTAAATGAGCAGTTCTTC.